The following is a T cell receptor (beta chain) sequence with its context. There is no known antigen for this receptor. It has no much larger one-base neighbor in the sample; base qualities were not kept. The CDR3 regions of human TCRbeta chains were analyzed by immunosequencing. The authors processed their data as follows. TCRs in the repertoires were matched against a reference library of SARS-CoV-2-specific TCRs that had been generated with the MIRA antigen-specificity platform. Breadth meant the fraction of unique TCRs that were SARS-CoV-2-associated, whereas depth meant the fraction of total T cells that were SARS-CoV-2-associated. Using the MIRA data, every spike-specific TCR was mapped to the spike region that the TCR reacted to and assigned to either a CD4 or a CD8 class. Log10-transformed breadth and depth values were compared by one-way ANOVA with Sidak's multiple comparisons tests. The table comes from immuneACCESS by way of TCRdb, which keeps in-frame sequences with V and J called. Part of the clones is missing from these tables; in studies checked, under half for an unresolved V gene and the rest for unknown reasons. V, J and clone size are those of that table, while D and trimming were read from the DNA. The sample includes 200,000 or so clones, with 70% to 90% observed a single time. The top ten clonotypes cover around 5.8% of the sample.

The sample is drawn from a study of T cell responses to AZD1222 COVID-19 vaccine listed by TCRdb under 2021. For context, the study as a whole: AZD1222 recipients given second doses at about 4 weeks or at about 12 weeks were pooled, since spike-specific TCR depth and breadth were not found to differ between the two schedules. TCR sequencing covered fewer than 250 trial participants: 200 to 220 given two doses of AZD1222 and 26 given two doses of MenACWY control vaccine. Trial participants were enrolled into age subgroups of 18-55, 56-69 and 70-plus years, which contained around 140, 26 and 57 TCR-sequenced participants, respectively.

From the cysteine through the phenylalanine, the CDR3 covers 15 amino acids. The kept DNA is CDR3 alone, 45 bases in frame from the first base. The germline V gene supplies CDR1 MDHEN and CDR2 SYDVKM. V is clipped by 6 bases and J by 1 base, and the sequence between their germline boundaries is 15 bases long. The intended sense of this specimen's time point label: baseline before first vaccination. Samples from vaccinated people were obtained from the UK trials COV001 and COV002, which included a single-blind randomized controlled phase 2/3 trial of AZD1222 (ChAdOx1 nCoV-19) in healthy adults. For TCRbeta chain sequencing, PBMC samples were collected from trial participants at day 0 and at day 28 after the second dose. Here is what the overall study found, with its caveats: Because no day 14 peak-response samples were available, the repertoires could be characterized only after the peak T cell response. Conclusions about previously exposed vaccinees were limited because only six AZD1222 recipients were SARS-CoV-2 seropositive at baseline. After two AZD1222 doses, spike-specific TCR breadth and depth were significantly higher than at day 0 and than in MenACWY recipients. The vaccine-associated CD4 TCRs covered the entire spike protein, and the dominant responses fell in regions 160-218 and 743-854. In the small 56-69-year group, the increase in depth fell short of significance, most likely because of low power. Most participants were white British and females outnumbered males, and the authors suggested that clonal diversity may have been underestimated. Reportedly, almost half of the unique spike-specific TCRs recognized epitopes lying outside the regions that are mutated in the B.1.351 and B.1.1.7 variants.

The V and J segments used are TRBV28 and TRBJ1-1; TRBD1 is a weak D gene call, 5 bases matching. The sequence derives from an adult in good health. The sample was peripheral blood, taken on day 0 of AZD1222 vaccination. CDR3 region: CASSLQVVANTEAFF. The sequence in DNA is TGTGCCAGCAGCCTACAGGTAGTCGCGAACACTGAAGCTTTCTTT. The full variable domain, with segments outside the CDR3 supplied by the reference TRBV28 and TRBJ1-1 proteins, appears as DVKVTQSSRYLVKRTGEKVFLECVQDMDHENMFWYRQDPGLGLRLIYFSYDVKMKEKGDIPEGYSVSREKKERFSLILESASTNQTSMYLCASSLQVVANTEAFFGQGTRLTVV.